This TCR beta chain comes out of a study of T cell repertoires in cytomegalovirus infection. Overall study results and limits: The ex vivo response was dominated by HLA-C-restricted CMV-specific TCR beta clonotypes.

The CDR3 is made up of 17 amino acids. Per the germline V gene, CDR1 is SGHRS and CDR2 is YFSETQ. The V segment lost 4 bases and the J segment 0 bases; nucleotides outside the gene matches: 3. This clonotype has only a few counts. Its antigen is currently unknown. TCRdb fed the reads into MiXCR, producing one record per CDR3 protein. The table includes 200,000 to 250,000 distinct CDR3 sequences, approximately 24% detected once. This clonotype was sampled from a human donor in good health (CMV status not recorded). Some clones in this sample may be carry-over from other donors' samples. The specimen was CD8+ T cells from PBMCs. This chain uses TRBV5-1 with TRBJ2-2; 13 nucleotides agree with TRBD2. Here the CDR3 DNA reads TGCGCCAGCAGCACGGGGACTAGCGGGGCGAACACCGGGGAGCTGTTTTTT. Residues: CASSTGTSGANTGELFF.